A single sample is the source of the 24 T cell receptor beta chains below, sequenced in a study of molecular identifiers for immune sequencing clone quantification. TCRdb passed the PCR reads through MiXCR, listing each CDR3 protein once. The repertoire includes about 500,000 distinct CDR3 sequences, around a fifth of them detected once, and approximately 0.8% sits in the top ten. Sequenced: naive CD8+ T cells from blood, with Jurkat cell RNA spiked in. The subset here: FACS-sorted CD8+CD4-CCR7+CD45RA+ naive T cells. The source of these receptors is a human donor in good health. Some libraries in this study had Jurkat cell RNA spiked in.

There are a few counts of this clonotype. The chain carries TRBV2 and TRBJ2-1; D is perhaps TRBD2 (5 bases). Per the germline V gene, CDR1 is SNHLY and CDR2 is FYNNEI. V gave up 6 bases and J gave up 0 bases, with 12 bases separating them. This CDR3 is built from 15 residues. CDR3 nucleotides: TGTGCCAGCAGGGGAGTGGTCAACTCCTACAATGAGCAGTTCTTC. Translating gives CASRGVVNSYNEQFF.

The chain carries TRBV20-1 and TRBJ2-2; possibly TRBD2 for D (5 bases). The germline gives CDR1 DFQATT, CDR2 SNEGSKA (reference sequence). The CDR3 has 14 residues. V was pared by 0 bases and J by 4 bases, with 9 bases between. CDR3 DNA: TGCAGTGCTAGAGATTCTGGAGGCACCGGGGAGCTGTTTTTT. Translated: CSARDSGGTGELFF.

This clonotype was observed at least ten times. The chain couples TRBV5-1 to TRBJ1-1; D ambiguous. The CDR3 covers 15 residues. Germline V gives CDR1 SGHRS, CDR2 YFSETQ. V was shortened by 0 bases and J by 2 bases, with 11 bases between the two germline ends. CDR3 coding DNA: TGCGCCAGCAGCTTGGCCCCGGGCCCAAACACTGAAGCTTTCTTT. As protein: CASSLAPGPNTEAFF.

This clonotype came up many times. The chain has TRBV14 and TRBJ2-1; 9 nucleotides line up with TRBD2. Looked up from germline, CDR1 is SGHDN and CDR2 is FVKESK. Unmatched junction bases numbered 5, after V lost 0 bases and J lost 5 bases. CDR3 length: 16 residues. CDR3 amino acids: CASSQDWSSGNNEQFF. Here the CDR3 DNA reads TGTGCCAGCAGCCAAGATTGGTCTAGCGGGAACAATGAGCAGTTCTTC.

The CDR3: CASTSQLTGTGGGTDTQYF. CDR3 nucleotide sequence: TGCGCCAGCACCTCGCAACTTACCGGGACAGGGGGCGGGACAGATACGCAGTATTTT. The chain recombines TRBV5-1 with TRBJ2-3, with 12 nucleotides matching TRBD1. This CDR3 is 19 amino acids long. Trimming took 6 bases from V and 3 from J; bases not matched to a gene: 17. Germline CDR1 is SGHRS and CDR2 is YFSETQ.

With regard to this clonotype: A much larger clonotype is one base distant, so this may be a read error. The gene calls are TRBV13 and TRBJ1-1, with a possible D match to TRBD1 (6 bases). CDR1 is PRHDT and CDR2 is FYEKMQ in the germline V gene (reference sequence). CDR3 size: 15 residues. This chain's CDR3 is CASSLEGELRTEASF. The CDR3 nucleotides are TGTGCCAGCAGCTTAGAGGGGGAATTGCGGACTGAAGCTTCCTTT.

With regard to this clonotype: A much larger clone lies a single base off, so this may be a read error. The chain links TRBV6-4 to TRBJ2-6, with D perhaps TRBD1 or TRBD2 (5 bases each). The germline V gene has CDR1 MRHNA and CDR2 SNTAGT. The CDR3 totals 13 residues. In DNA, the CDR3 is TGTGCCTGCAGGGAGATAGGGGCCAACGTCCTGACTTTC. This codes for CACREIGANVLTF.

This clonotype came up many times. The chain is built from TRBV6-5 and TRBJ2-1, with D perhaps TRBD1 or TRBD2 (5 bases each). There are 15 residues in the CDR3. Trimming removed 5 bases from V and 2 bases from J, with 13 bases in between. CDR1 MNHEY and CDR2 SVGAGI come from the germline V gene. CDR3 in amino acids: CASSIGGAAYNEQFF. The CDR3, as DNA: TGTGCCAGCAGTATTGGGGGAGCGGCCTACAATGAGCAGTTCTTC.

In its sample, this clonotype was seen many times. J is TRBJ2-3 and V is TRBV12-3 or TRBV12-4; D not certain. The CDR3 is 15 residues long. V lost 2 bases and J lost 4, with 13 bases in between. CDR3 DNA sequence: TGTGCCAGCAGTTTATTTAGGAGTGCGTCAGATACGCAGTATTTT. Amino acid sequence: CASSLFRSASDTQYF.

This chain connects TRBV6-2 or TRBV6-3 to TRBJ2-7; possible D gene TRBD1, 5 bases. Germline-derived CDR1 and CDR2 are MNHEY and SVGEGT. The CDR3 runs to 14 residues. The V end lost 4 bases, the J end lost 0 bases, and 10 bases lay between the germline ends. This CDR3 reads CASSWQGNSYEQYF. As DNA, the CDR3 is TGTGCCAGCAGTTGGCAGGGTAACTCCTACGAGCAGTACTTC.

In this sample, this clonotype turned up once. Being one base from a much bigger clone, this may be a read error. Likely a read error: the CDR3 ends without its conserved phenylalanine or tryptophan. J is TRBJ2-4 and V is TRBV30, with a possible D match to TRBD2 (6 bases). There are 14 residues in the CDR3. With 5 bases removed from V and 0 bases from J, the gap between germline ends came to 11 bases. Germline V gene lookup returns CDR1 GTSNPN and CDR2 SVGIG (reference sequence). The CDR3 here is CAWSPGVAKNIQYL. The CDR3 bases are TGTGCCTGGTCCCCGGGGGTAGCCAAAAACATTCAGTACCTC.

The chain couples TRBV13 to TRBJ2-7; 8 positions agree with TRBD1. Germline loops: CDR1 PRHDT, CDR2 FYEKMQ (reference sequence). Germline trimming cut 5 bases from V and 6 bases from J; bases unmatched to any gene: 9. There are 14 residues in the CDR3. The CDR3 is CASSHSDRAGEQYF. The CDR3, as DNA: TGTGCCAGCAGCCACTCGGACAGGGCGGGCGAGCAGTACTTC.

CDR3 protein: CASSALPAERETQYF. DNA for the CDR3: TGTGCCAGCAGTGCGTTACCGGCAGAGAGGGAGACCCAGTACTTC. The chain recombines TRBV2 with TRBJ2-5, with unresolved D. The germline V and J ends were trimmed by 4 bases and 5 bases, with 17 bases remaining between them. The germline V gene encodes CDR1 SNHLY and CDR2 FYNNEI. The CDR3 is 15 amino acids. The full variable domain, rest sourced from reference TRBV2 and TRBJ2-5, is EPEVTQTPSHQVTQMGQEVILRCVPISNHLYFYWYRQILGQKVEFLVSFYNNEISEKSEIFDDQFSVERPDGSNFTLKIRSTKLEDSAMYFCASSALPAERETQYFGPGTRLLVL.

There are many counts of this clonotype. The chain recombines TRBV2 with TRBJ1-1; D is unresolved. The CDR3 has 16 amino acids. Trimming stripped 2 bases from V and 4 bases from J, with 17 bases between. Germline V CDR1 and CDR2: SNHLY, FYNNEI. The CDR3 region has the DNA TGTGCCAGCAGTGAAACCCCTGCGGGGTATGCCACTGAAGCTTTCTTT. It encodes CASSETPAGYATEAFF.

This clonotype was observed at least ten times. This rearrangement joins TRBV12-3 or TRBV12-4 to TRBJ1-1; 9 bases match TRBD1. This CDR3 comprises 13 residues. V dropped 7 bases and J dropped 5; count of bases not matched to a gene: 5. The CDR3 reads CASNWDRVTEAFF. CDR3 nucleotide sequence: TGTGCCAGCAACTGGGACAGGGTGACTGAAGCTTTCTTT.

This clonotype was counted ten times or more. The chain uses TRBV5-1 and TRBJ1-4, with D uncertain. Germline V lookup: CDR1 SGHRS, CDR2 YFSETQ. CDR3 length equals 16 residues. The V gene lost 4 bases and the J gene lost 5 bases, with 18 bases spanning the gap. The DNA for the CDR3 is TGCGCCAGCAGCACCAGCGGCTGGGAAAGGAATGAAAAACTGTTTTTT. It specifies CASSTSGWERNEKLFF.

The CDR3, as DNA: TGTGCCAGTAGTATAGCGGGAGGGCCGTACGAGCAGTACTTC. Translation: CASSIAGGPYEQYF. The gene calls are TRBV19 and TRBJ2-7; 8 nucleotides agree with TRBD2. This CDR3 is 14 amino acids long. Per the germline V gene, CDR1 is LNHDA and CDR2 is SQIVND (reference sequence). The ends lost 1 base at V and 4 bases at J; junction bases unmatched: 3. The variable domain in full, with the rest retrieved from reference TRBV19 and TRBJ2-7, is DGGITQSPKYLFRKEGQNVTLSCEQNLNHDAMYWYRQDPGQGLRLIYYSQIVNDFQKGDIAEGYSVSREKKESFPLTVTSAQKNPTAFYLCASSIAGGPYEQYFGPGTRLTVT.

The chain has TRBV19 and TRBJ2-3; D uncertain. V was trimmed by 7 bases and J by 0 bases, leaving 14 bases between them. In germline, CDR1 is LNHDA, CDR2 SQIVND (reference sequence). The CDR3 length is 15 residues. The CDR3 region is CASKARSPSTDTQYF. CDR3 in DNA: TGTGCCAGTAAGGCTAGGTCCCCTAGCACAGATACGCAGTATTTT.

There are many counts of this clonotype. CDR3 loop: CASSLGTEQFF. CDR3 nucleotide sequence: TGTGCCAGTAGTTTGGGGACAGAGCAGTTCTTC. This rearrangement joins TRBV19 to TRBJ2-1, with D tentatively TRBD1 (6 bases). CDR3 length: 11 amino acids. V was shortened by 5 bases and J by 10 bases, with 9 bases between the two germline ends. In germline, CDR1 is LNHDA, CDR2 SQIVND (reference sequence).

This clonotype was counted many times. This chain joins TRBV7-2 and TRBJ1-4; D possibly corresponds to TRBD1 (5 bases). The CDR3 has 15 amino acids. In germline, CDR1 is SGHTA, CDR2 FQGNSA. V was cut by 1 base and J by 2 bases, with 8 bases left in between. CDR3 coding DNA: TGTGCCAGCAGCTTAGTGGCAGGGACTAATGAAAAACTGTTTTTT. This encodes CASSLVAGTNEKLFF.

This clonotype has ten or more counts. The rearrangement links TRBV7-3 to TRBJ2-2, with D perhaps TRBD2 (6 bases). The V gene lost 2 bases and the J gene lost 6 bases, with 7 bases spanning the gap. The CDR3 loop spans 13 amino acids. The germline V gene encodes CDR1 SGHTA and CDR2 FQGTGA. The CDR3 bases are TGTGCCAGCAGCTTAGGGGGGTCCGGGGAGCTGTTTTTT. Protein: CASSLGGSGELFF. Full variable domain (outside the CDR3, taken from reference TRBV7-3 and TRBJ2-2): GAGVSQTPSNKVTEKGKYVELRCDPISGHTALYWYRQSLGQGPEFLIYFQGTGAADDSGLPNDRFFAVRPEGSVSTLKIQRTERGDSAVYLCASSLGGSGELFFGEGSRLTVL.

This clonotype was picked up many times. The CDR3 sequence is CASRTTKPGQGSYEQYF. CDR3 sequence (DNA): TGCGCCAGCCGAACCACGAAGCCGGGACAGGGGTCATACGAGCAGTACTTC. This chain connects TRBV4-3 to TRBJ2-7; 10 nucleotides align to TRBD1. Per germline, CDR1 LGHNA and CDR2 YSLEER. The CDR3 is 17 amino acids. Germline trimming cut 8 bases from V and 4 bases from J; bases unmatched to any gene: 17.

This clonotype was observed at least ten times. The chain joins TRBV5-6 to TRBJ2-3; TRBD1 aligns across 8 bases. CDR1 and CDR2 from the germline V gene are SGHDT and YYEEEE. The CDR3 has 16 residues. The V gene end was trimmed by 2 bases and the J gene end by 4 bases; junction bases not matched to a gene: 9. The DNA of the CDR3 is TGTGCCAGCAGCTTCGGGACAGGTTTTTGGGCAGATACGCAGTATTTT. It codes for CASSFGTGFWADTQYF.

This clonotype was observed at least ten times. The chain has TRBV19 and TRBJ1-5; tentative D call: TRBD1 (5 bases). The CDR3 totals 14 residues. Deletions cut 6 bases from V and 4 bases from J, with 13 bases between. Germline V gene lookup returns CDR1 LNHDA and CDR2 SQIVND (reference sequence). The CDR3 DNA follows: TGTGCCAGTAGCCCAAGCGGGGGAAATCAGCCCCAGCATTTT. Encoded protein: CASSPSGGNQPQHF.